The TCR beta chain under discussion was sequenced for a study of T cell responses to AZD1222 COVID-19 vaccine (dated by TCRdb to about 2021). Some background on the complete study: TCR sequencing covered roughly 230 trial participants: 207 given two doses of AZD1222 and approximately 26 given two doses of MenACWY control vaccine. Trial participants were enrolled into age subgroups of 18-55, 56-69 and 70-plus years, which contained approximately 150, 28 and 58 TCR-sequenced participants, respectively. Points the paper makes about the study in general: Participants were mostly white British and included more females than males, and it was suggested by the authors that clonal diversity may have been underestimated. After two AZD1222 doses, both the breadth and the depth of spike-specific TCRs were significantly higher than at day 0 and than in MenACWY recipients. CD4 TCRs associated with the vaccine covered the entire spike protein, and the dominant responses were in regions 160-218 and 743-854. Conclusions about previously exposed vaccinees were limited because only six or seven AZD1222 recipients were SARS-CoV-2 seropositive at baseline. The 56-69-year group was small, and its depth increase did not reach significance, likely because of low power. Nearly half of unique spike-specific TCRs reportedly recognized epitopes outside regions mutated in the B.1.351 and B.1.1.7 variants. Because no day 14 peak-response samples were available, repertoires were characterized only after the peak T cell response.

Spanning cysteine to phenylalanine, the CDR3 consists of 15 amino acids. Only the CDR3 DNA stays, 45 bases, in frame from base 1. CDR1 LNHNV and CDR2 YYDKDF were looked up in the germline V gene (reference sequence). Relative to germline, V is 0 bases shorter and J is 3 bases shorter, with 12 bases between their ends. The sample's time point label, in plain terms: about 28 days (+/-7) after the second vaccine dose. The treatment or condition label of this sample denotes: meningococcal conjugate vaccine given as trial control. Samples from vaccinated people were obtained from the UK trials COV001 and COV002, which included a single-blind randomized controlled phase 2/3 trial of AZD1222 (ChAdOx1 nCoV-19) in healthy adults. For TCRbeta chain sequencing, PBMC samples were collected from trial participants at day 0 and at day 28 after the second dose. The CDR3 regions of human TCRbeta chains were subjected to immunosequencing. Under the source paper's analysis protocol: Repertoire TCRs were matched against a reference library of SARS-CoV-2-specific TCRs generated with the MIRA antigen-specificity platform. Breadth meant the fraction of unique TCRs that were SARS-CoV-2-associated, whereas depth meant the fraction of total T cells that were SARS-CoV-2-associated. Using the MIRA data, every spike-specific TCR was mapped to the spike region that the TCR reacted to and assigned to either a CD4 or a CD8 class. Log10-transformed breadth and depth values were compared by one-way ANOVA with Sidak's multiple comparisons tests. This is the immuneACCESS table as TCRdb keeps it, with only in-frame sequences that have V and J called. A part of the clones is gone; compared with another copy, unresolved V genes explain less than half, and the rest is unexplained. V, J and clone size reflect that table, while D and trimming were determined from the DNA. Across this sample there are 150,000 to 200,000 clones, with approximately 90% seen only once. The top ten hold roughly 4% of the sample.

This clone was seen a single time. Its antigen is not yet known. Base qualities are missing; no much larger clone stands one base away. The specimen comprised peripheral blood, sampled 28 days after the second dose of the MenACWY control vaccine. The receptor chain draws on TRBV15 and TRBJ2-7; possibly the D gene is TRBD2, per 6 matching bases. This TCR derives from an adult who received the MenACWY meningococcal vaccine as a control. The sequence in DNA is TGTGCCACCAGCAGAGAACTAGCAGCTGGCTACGAGCAGTACTTC. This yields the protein CATSRELAAGYEQYF.